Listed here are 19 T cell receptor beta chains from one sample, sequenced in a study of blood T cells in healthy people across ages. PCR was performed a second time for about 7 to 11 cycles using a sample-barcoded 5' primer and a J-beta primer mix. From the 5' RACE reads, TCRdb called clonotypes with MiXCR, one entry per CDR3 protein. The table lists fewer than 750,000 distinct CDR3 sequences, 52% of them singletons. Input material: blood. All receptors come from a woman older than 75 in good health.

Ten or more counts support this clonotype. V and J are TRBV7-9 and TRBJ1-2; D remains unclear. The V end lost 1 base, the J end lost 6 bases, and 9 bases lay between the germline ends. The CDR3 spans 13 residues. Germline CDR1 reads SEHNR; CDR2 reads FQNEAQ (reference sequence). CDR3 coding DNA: TGTGCCAGCAGCTTAGAATCCTCGCATGGCTACACCTTC. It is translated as CASSLESSHGYTF. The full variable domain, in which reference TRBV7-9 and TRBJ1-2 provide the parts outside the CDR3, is DTGVSQNPRHKITKRGQNVTFRCDPISEHNRLYWYRQTLGQGPEFLTYFQNEAQLEKSRLLSDRFSAERPKGSFSTLEIQRTEQGDSAMYLCASSLESSHGYTFGSGTRLTVV.

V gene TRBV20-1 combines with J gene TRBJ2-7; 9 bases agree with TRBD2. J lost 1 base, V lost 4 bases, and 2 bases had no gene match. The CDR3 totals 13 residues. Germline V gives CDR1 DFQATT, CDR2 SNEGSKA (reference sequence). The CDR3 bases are TGCAGTGCTAACAGCGGGAGGTCCTACGAGCAGTACTTC. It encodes CSANSGRSYEQYF.

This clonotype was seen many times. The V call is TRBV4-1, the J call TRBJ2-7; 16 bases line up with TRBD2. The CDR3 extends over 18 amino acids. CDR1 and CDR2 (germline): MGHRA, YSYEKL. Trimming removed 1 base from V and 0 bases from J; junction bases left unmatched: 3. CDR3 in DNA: TGCGCCAGCAGCCAAGGGGGACTAGCGGGAGGGAACTCCTACGAGCAGTACTTC. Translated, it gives CASSQGGLAGGNSYEQYF.

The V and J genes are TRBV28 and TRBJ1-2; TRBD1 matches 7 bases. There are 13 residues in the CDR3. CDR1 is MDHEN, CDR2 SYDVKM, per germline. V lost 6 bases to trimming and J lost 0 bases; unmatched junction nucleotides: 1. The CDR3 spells CASRQGSNYGYTF. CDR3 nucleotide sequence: TGTGCCAGCAGACAGGGGTCTAACTATGGCTACACCTTC.

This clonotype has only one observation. CDR3 protein: CASSLAVWDEQYF. The CDR3, as DNA: TGCGCCAGCAGCTTGGCAGTCTGGGACGAGCAGTACTTC. The J gene is TRBJ2-4, the V gene TRBV5-1; D is uncertain. The closer fit of TRBJ2-7 to the DNA end suggests the J call may be wrong. This CDR3 has 13 amino acids. Germline V CDR1 and CDR2: SGHRS, YFSETQ.

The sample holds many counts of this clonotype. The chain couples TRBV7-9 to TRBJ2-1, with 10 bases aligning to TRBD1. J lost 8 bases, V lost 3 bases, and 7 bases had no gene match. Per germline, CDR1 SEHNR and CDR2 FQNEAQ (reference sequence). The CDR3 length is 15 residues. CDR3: CASSLTGGSGHEQFF. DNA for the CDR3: TGTGCCAGCAGCTTGACAGGGGGCTCTGGGCATGAGCAGTTCTTC.

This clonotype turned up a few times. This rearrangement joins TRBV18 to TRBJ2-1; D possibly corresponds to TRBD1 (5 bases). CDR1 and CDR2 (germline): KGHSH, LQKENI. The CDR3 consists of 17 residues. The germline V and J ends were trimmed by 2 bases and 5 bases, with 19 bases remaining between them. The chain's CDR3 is CASSPEGDRPPHNEQFF. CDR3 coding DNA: TGTGCCAGCTCACCAGAAGGTGACAGACCCCCCCACAATGAGCAGTTCTTC.

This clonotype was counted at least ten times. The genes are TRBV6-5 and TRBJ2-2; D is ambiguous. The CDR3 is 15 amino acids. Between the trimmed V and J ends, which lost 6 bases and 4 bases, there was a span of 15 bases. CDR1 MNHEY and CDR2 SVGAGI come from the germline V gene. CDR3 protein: CASSPAGWFTGELFF. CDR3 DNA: TGTGCCAGCAGCCCCGCCGGGTGGTTCACCGGGGAGCTGTTTTTT.

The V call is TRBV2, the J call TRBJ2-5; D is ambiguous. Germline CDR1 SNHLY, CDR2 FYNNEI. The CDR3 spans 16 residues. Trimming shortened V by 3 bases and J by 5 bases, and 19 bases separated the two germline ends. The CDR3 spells CASSERGRSPTETQYF. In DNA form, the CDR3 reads TGTGCCAGCAGTGAGAGAGGACGATCACCTACCGAGACCCAGTACTTC.

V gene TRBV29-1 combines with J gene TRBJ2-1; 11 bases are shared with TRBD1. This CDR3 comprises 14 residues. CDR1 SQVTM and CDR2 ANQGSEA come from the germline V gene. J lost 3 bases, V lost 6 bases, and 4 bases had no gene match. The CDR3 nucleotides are TGCAGCGTCGGACAGGGGGCTTACTACAATGAGCAGTTCTTC. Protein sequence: CSVGQGAYYNEQFF.

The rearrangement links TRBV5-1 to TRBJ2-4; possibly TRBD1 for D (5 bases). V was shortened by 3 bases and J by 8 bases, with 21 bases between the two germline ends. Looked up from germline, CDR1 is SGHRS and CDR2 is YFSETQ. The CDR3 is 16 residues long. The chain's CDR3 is CASSSAKGRAWDIQYF. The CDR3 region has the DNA TGCGCCAGCAGCTCGGCCAAGGGCAGGGCGTGGGACATTCAGTACTTC.

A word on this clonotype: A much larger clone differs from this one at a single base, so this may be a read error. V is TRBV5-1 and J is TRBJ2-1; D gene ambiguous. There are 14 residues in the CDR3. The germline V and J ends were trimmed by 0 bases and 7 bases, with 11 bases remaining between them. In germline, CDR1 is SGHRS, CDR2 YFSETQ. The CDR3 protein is CASSLGPLTNEQFF. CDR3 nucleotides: TGCGCCAGCAGCTTGGGGCCTCTCACTAATGAGCAGTTCTTC.

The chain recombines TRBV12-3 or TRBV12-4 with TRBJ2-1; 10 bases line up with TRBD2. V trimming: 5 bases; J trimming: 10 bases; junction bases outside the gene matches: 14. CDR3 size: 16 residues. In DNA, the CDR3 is TGTGCCAGCAGTCTCGCCGGAACTAGCGGGGACGGGGAGCAGTTCTTC. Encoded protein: CASSLAGTSGDGEQFF.

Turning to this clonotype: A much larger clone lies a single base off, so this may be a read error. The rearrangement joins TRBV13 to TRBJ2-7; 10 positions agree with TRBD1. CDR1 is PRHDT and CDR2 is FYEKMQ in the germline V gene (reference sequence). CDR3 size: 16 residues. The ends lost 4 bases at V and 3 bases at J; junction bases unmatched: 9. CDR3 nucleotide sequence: TGTGCCAGCAGCTCTACTGTGGACAGGGGGAACTACGAGCAGTACTTC. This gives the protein CASSSTVDRGNYEQYF.

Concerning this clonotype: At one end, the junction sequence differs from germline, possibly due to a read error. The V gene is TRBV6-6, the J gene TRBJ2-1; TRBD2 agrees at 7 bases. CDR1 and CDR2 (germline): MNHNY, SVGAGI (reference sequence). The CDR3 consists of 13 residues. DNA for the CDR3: TGTGCCGGGGGGGGGTCTGCCTACAGTGAGCAGTTCTTC. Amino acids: CAGGGSAYSEQFF.

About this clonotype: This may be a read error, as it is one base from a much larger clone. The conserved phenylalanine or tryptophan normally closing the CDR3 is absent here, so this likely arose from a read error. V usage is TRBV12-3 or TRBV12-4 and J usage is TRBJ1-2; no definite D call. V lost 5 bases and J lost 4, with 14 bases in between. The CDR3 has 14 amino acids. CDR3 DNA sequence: TGTGCCAGCAGTCCCAGGACCCAGAGCTATGGCTACACCTAC. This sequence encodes CASSPRTQSYGYTY.

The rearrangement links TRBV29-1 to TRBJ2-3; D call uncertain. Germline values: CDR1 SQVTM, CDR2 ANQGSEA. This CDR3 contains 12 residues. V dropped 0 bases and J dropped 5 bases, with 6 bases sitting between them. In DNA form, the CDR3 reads TGCAGCGTTGAAGATGTGGGAGATACGCAGTATTTT. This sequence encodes CSVEDVGDTQYF.

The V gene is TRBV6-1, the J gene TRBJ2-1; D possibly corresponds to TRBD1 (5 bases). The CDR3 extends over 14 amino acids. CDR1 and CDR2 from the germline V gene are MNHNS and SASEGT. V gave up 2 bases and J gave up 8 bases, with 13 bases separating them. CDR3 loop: CASSERQGADEQFF. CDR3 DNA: TGTGCCAGCAGTGAACGCCAGGGTGCCGATGAGCAGTTCTTC.

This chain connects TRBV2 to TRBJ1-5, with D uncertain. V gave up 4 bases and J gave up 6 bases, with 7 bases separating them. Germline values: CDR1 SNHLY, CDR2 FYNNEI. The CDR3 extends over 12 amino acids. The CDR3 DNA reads TGTGCCAGCAGTGCCGGTGCTCAGCCCCAGCATTTT. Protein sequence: CASSAGAQPQHF.